These 17 T cell receptor beta chains were all obtained from the same sample, sequenced in a study of CD8 T cell repertoires and HIV-1 epitope variants. These receptors' antigens are unknown. The repertoire was sequenced with immunoSEQ multiplex PCR; TCRdb's copy has only in-frame clones and lacks some. The sample includes 3,500 or so clones, around two thirds of them seen just once. Sequencing was done on a sample of cultured CD8+ T cells derived from PBMCs. These receptors were obtained from a male donor with HIV.

This chain uses TRBV10-3 with TRBJ1-1; TRBD1 aligns across 8 bases. Trimming at V came to 6 bases and at J to 3 bases, leaving 12 bases not matched to a gene. This CDR3 is built from 16 residues. Germline V gene lookup returns CDR1 ENHRY and CDR2 SYGVKD. In nucleotides, the CDR3 is TGTGCCATCAGGACGGACAGGGAGGGTCGGGACACTGAAGCTTTCTTT. It codes for CAIRTDREGRDTEAFF.

The chain employs TRBV5-1 and TRBJ1-1, with unresolved D. Germline V lookup: CDR1 SGHRS, CDR2 YFSETQ. Trimming cost V 4 bases and J 0 bases, with 7 bases left between them. The CDR3 covers 13 residues. The CDR3 loop is CASSSAVNTEAFF. DNA of the CDR3: TGCGCCAGCAGCAGTGCCGTGAACACTGAAGCTTTCTTT.

The chain is built from TRBV28 and TRBJ2-3, with 10 bases identical to TRBD2. Per the germline V gene, CDR1 is MDHEN and CDR2 is SYDVKM. Trimming cost V 2 bases and J 0 bases; bases outside gene matches: 8. The CDR3 covers 18 residues. The CDR3 loop is CASSLLAGDYVSTDTQYF. In DNA form, the CDR3 reads TGTGCCAGCAGTTTACTAGCGGGGGATTACGTTAGCACAGATACGCAGTATTTT.

The chain links TRBV5-1 to TRBJ2-7, with unresolved D. V was trimmed by 3 bases and J by 2 bases, leaving 3 bases between them. Looked up from germline, CDR1 is SGHRS and CDR2 is YFSETQ. This CDR3 comprises 11 residues. This CDR3 reads CASSWTYEQYF. Here the CDR3 DNA reads TGCGCCAGCAGCTGGACCTACGAGCAGTACTTC.

This chain joins TRBV11-1 and TRBJ2-7; D not resolved. V lost 5 bases to trimming and J lost 0 bases, with 17 bases between them. Per the germline V gene, CDR1 is SGHAT and CDR2 is FQDESV (reference sequence). This CDR3 has 16 amino acids. In DNA, the CDR3 is TGTGCCAGCAGCAAACGGACCCTAACTTACTCCTACGAGCAGTACTTC. This sequence encodes CASSKRTLTYSYEQYF. Variable domain in full (rest from reference TRBV11-1 and TRBJ2-7): EAEVAQSPRYKITEKSQAVAFWCDPISGHATLYWYRQILGQGPELLVQFQDESVVDDSQLPKDRFSAERLKGVDSTLKIQPAELGDSAMYLCASSKRTLTYSYEQYFGPGTRLTVT.

This clone has a handful of counts. The chain recombines TRBV19 with TRBJ2-2, with D tentatively TRBD2 (5 bases). The V end was cut by 4 bases, the J end by 0 bases, with 15 bases between. Germline CDR1 LNHDA, CDR2 SQIVND (reference sequence). This CDR3 region has 17 residues. The CDR3 here is CASSNWIQTTNTGELFF. The CDR3 DNA sequence: TGTGCCAGTAGTAACTGGATTCAGACTACGAACACCGGGGAGCTGTTTTTT. The entire variable domain, with the rest obtained from reference TRBV19 and TRBJ2-2, is as follows: DGGITQSPKYLFRKEGQNVTLSCEQNLNHDAMYWYRQDPGQGLRLIYYSQIVNDFQKGDIAEGYSVSREKKESFPLTVTSAQKNPTAFYLCASSNWIQTTNTGELFFGEGSRLTVL.

This clone was seen a handful of times. This sequence joins TRBV20-1 and TRBJ1-1; D not resolved. The CDR3 length is 11 residues. With 6 bases removed from V and 5 bases from J, the gap between germline ends came to 10 bases. Germline CDR1 and CDR2: DFQATT and SNEGSKA (reference sequence). The CDR3 loop is CSALPGTEAFF. CDR3 nucleotide sequence: TGCAGTGCGCTGCCTGGGACTGAAGCTTTCTTT.

This clone was observed a single time. The V call is TRBV14, the J call TRBJ1-6; unclear D gene. V shed 1 base and J shed 7 bases, with 8 bases lying between them. The V gene's germline CDR1 is SGHDN and CDR2 FVKESK. CDR3 length: 14 residues. CDR3 region: CASSQGVQNSPLHF. The CDR3 nucleotides are TGTGCCAGCAGCCAAGGAGTACAGAATTCACCCCTCCACTTT.

The chain uses TRBV19 and TRBJ2-1, with 12 bases aligning to TRBD2. This CDR3 has 14 residues. Germline loops: CDR1 LNHDA, CDR2 SQIVND (reference sequence). V was clipped by 4 bases and J by 7 bases; unmatched bases: 2. The CDR3: CASSTGLAGNEQFF. The CDR3 nucleotides are TGTGCCAGTAGTACAGGACTAGCGGGGAATGAGCAGTTCTTC.

V and J are TRBV11-2 and TRBJ2-1; D tentatively fits TRBD1 or TRBD2 (5 bases each). Germline lookup yields CDR1 SGHAT and CDR2 FQNNGV. Trimming took off 3 bases at V and 7 bases at J, with 19 bases between the two ends. The CDR3 runs 16 residues. CDR3 sequence reads: CASSLRVGQGVNEQFF. In DNA form, the CDR3 reads TGTGCCAGCAGCTTGAGGGTGGGGCAGGGTGTAAATGAGCAGTTCTTC.

The gene calls are TRBV25-1 and TRBJ2-7; tentatively, D is TRBD1 or TRBD2 (5 bases each). This CDR3 region has 14 residues. CDR1 and CDR2 from the germline V gene are MGHDK and SYGVNS. V lost 1 base to trimming and J lost 2 bases, with 9 bases between them. CDR3 in amino acids: CASSEFGTAYEQYF. In nucleotides, the CDR3 is TGTGCCAGCAGTGAATTTGGGACGGCCTACGAGCAGTACTTC.

The chain joins TRBV7-9 to TRBJ1-2, with TRBD1 matching over 8 bases. The V and J ends lost 4 bases and 2 bases, in that order; junction bases with no gene match: 3. CDR1 and CDR2 (germline): SEHNR, FQNEAQ (reference sequence). This CDR3 contains 14 residues. CDR3 sequence (DNA): TGTGCCAGCAGCTATGGGACAGGAAACTATGGCTACACCTTC. Residues: CASSYGTGNYGYTF.

The CDR3 is CASTMTDLTDTQYF. The CDR3 DNA follows: TGTGCCAGCACCATGACAGACCTCACAGATACGCAGTATTTT. This sequence joins TRBV2 and TRBJ2-3, with D perhaps matching TRBD1 (5 bases). Trimming stripped 7 bases from V and 2 bases from J, with 13 bases between. Germline CDR1 and CDR2: SNHLY and FYNNEI. This CDR3 comprises 14 residues. The full variable domain, with the rest looked up from reference TRBV2 and TRBJ2-3, is EPEVTQTPSHQVTQMGQEVILRCVPISNHLYFYWYRQILGQKVEFLVSFYNNEISEKSEIFDDQFSVERPDGSNFTLKIRSTKLEDSAMYFCASTMTDLTDTQYFGPGTRLTVL.

The chain couples TRBV28 to TRBJ2-2; D perhaps matches TRBD1 (7 bases). Per germline, CDR1 MDHEN and CDR2 SYDVKM. The CDR3 length is 16 residues. Deletions cut 5 bases from V and 6 bases from J, with 19 bases between. The CDR3 DNA sequence: TGTGCCAGCAGTCCATACGACAGGGAGGACGCCGGGGAGCTGTTTTTT. Amino acid sequence: CASSPYDREDAGELFF. The whole variable domain, filled in from reference TRBV28 and TRBJ2-2, reads DVKVTQSSRYLVKRTGEKVFLECVQDMDHENMFWYRQDPGLGLRLIYFSYDVKMKEKGDIPEGYSVSREKKERFSLILESASTNQTSMYLCASSPYDREDAGELFFGEGSRLTVL.

CDR3 nucleotide sequence: TGTGCCAGCAGCTTACGGGCTGGGAGGAACACTGAAGCTTTCTTT. Its translation: CASSLRAGRNTEAFF. This chain connects TRBV11-1 to TRBJ1-1; D not resolved. The CDR3 is made up of 15 amino acids. The V and J ends lost 2 bases and 1 base respectively, with 11 bases between them. Looked up from germline, CDR1 is SGHAT and CDR2 is FQDESV (reference sequence).

The chain has TRBV5-1 and TRBJ1-3; TRBD1 matches 7 bases. V was pared by 4 bases and J by 3 bases, with 4 bases of the junction left unmatched. Germline V gene data show CDR1 as SGHRS and CDR2 as YFSETQ. The CDR3 spans 14 residues. CDR3 nucleotides: TGCGCCAGCAGCCCAGGGACAGATGGAAACACCATATATTTT. This sequence encodes CASSPGTDGNTIYF.

This sequence joins TRBV11-1 and TRBJ2-1; 7 bases map to TRBD2. The CDR3 is 19 residues long. From germline, CDR1 is SGHAT and CDR2 FQDESV (reference sequence). V lost 0 bases to trimming and J lost 1 base; unmatched junction nucleotides: 12. The CDR3 DNA reads as TGTGCCAGCAGCTTAGCGTATAGCCGGGAGGTTGGGTCCTACAATGAGCAGTTCTTC. It specifies CASSLAYSREVGSYNEQFF.